Listed here is a single TCR beta chain. The antigen it binds to is not known. The record has no base qualities; no much larger clone is one base away. The CDR3 regions of human TCRbeta chains were analyzed by immunosequencing. In the original analysis: Repertoire TCRs were matched against a reference library of SARS-CoV-2-specific TCRs generated with the MIRA antigen-specificity platform. Breadth was defined as the fraction of unique TCRs that were SARS-CoV-2-associated, and depth was defined as the fraction of total T cells that were SARS-CoV-2-associated. Using the MIRA data, each spike-specific TCR was mapped to the spike region that the TCR reacts to and placed in a CD4 or CD8 class. Log10-transformed breadth and depth values were compared by one-way ANOVA with Sidak's multiple comparisons tests. TCRdb retrieved this table from immuneACCESS and kept in-frame rearrangements only. Not all clones are present; in checked studies, unresolved V genes account for under half, and no reason is known for the remainder. The V and J calls and clone size are taken from that table; D and trimming were inferred from the DNA. The sample table contains 52,000 or so clones; only one count was recorded for about four fifths of them. The ten largest clonotypes hold 25% to 30% of the sample.

The record originates from a study of T cell responses to AZD1222 COVID-19 vaccine (dated by TCRdb to the early 2020s). Regarding the research as a whole: AZD1222 recipients with second doses at about 4 weeks or about 12 weeks were pooled, because spike-specific TCR depth and breadth did not differ between schedules. TCR sequencing was performed for more than 230 trial participants, of whom about 200 were given two doses of AZD1222 and approximately 25 were given two doses of MenACWY control vaccine. Trial participants were enrolled into age subgroups of 18-55, 56-69 and 70-plus years, which contained approximately 150, 30 and 60 TCR-sequenced participants, respectively.

The germline V gene sets CDR1 to MRHNA and CDR2 to SNTAGT. Unmatched junction bases come to 5, with V trimmed by 6 bases and J by 6 bases. The CDR3 holds 14 amino acids from the cysteine to the phenylalanine. Here the CDR3 DNA is all that survives: 42 bases in frame from base 1. The time point tag for this specimen amounts to: baseline before first vaccination. Vaccinee samples came from UK trials COV001 and COV002, including a single-blind randomized controlled phase 2/3 trial of AZD1222 (ChAdOx1 nCoV-19) in healthy adults. For TCRbeta chain sequencing, PBMC samples from trial participants were taken at day 0 and at day 28 after the second dose. Study-wide conclusions, independent of this receptor: Because no day 14 peak-response samples were available, the repertoires could be characterized only after the peak T cell response. After two AZD1222 doses, spike-specific TCR breadth and depth were significantly higher than at day 0 and than in MenACWY recipients. The 56-69-year group was small, and its depth increase did not reach significance, likely because of low power. Conclusions about previously exposed vaccinees are limited because only a handful of AZD1222 recipients were SARS-CoV-2 seropositive at baseline. Epitopes outside the regions mutated in the B.1.351 and B.1.1.7 variants were reportedly recognized by nearly half of the unique spike-specific TCRs. The whole spike protein was spanned by vaccine-associated CD4 TCRs, and dominant responses were seen in regions 160-218 and 743-854. Most participants were white British and females outnumbered males, and the authors suggested that clonal diversity may have been underestimated.

This TCR derives from an adult in good health. The chain couples TRBV6-4 to TRBJ2-2, and 9 junctional nucleotides match TRBD2. Material: peripheral blood, obtained on day 0 of AZD1222 vaccination. The nucleotides read TGTGCCAGCAGACTGGGACTAGCCTCCGGGGAGCTGTTTTTT. Its translation reads: CASRLGLASGELFF.